A selection of T cell receptor beta chains follows, all from one sample in a study of T-cell reconstitution after alpha-beta-depleted transplantation in children. One entry per CDR3 protein, called by TCRdb with MiXCR from the PCR reads. Altogether about a million distinct CDR3 sequences are present, less than 30% being singletons, with the ten largest covering roughly 27%. The sample was PBMCs, mostly from graft donor cells, taken 360 days after TCRalphabeta/CD19-depleted stem cell transplant. The receptors were gathered from a boy under two years old who had a stem cell transplant for SCID, so the T cells may come from the graft donor. CDR3s include the opening cysteine and the closing phenylalanine or tryptophan. The D gene is left open where the match is weak. Size values are once, few and many counts, or a class for expanded clones, and some rows have none.

j_call d_call v_call clone_size cdr3_aa cdr3_nt
TRBJ2-2 TRBD2 TRBV20-1 few CSARDPRGGGATGELFF TGCAGTGCTAGAGACCCGAGGGGCGGGGGGGCCACCGGGGAGCTGTTTTTT
TRBJ2-2 NA TRBV5-1 NA CASSLVSGPGELFF TGCGCCAGCAGCTTGGTTTCGGGTCCCGGGGAGCTGTTTTTT
TRBJ2-1 NA TRBV12-3/TRBV12-4 NA CASSLRDTNNEQFF TGTGCCAGCAGTTTACGGGACACCAACAATGAGCAGTTCTTC
TRBJ2-2 TRBD1 TRBV28 few CASSPQGDRELFF TGTGCCAGCAGCCCACAGGGGGACCGGGAGCTGTTTTTT
TRBJ2-7 NA TRBV6-2/TRBV6-3 few CASSYYRTVSYEQYF TGTGCCAGCAGCTATTATAGGACAGTCTCCTACGAGCAGTACTTC
TRBJ2-3 NA TRBV7-3 NA CASSLSPRGGDTQYF TGTGCCAGCAGCTTAAGCCCCAGAGGGGGGGATACGCAGTATTTT
TRBJ2-7 NA TRBV7-7 few CASTQGGGSDEQYF TGTGCCAGCACCCAGGGAGGGGGTAGCGACGAGCAGTACTTC
TRBJ1-3 NA TRBV12-3/TRBV12-4 NA CASSSRVFSGNTIYF TGTGCCAGCAGTTCCCGGGTCTTCTCTGGAAACACCATATATTTT
TRBJ2-1 TRBD1 TRBV24-1 few CATSDLTTGGSYNEQFF TGTGCCACCAGTGACCTAACGACAGGGGGCTCCTACAATGAGCAGTTCTTC
TRBJ1-1 NA TRBV7-9 many CASSLGVMNTEAFF TGCGCCAGCAGCTTGGGAGTTATGAACACTGAAGCTTTCTTT
TRBJ2-3 TRBD2 TRBV27 NA CASSPLPRGDTDTQYF TGTGCCAGCAGTCCCCTCCCGCGGGGGGACACAGATACGCAGTATTTT
TRBJ1-2 TRBD1 TRBV20-1 NA CSARPGGVHGYTF TGCAGTGCCAGACCAGGGGGCGTACATGGCTACACCTTC
TRBJ2-3 NA TRBV12-3/TRBV12-4 NA CASKQVGGAAFNTDTQYF TGTGCCAGCAAGCAAGTGGGGGGGGCCGCGTTTAACACAGATACGCAGTATTTT
TRBJ1-4 TRBD1 TRBV7-3 few CASIQGQDNEKLFF TGTGCCAGCATCCAAGGACAGGACAATGAAAAACTGTTTTTT
TRBJ2-3 TRBD2 TRBV4-2 NA CASSQGVKRGRTDTQYF TGTGCCAGCAGCCAAGGAGTGAAGCGGGGGCGCACAGATACGCAGTATTTT
TRBJ2-7 NA TRBV30 NA CAWSVTASYEQYF TGTGCCTGGAGTGTCACAGCTTCCTACGAGCAGTACTTC
TRBJ2-5 TRBD2 TRBV7-8 few CASSPSGTLQETQYF TGTGCCAGCAGCCCAAGCGGGACCCTCCAAGAGACCCAGTACTTC
TRBJ2-5 NA TRBV6-5 few CASSYGTVQETQYF TGTGCCAGCAGTTACGGGACGGTCCAAGAGACCCAGTACTTC
TRBJ2-3 TRBD2 TRBV12-3/TRBV12-4 few CASTLRGVSTDTQYF TGTGCCAGCACCCTCCGGGGGGTCAGCACAGATACGCAGTATTTT
TRBJ2-1 NA TRBV7-9 NA CASRRTGTISYNEQFF TGTGCCAGCAGGCGGACAGGGACTATCTCCTACAATGAGCAGTTCTTC
TRBJ2-1 NA TRBV5-1 NA CASQGGGRRNEQFF TGCGCCAGTCAAGGGGGGGGTCGGAGGAATGAGCAGTTCTTC
TRBJ2-3 NA TRBV9 NA CASSVGTRASDTQYF TGTGCCAGCAGCGTAGGGACACGGGCATCAGATACGCAGTATTTT
TRBJ1-2 NA TRBV29-1 NA CSVEELQTPYGYTF TGCAGCGTTGAAGAACTGCAGACCCCCTATGGCTACACCTTC
TRBJ2-2 TRBD1 TRBV6-5 NA CASSYSQGANTGELFF TGTGCCAGCAGTTACTCCCAGGGGGCGAACACCGGGGAGCTGTTTTTT
TRBJ2-2 TRBD2 TRBV12-3/TRBV12-4 NA CASSLVAGVTGELFF TGTGCCAGCAGTTTGGTAGCGGGGGTTACCGGGGAGCTGTTTTTT
TRBJ2-6 NA TRBV20-1 few CSAPSGHSGANVLTF TGCAGTGCCCCATCAGGGCACTCTGGGGCCAACGTCCTGACTTTC
TRBJ2-1 NA TRBV12-3/TRBV12-4 few CASTGNNEQFF TGTGCCAGTACCGGAAACAATGAGCAGTTCTTC
TRBJ2-7 TRBD1 TRBV28 many CASSPDRGLYEQYF TGTGCCAGCAGCCCGGACAGGGGGTTATACGAGCAGTACTTC
TRBJ2-1 NA TRBV28 few CASSSSLGNEQFF TGTGCCAGCAGTTCCTCACTTGGCAATGAGCAGTTCTTC
TRBJ1-2 TRBD1 TRBV10-3 few CAISGVRGQGYTF TGTGCCATCAGTGGGGTCAGGGGGCAGGGCTACACCTTC
TRBJ2-7 NA TRBV7-9 few CASSPHAGYEQYF TGTGCCAGCAGCCCTCATGCAGGGTACGAGCAGTACTTC
TRBJ1-2 TRBD1 TRBV5-1 NA CASREDREYGYTF TGCGCCAGCAGAGAGGACAGGGAATATGGCTACACCTTC
TRBJ1-2 NA TRBV7-2 NA CASSRGRGSYGYTF TGTGCCAGCAGCCGGGGCCGGGGTTCCTATGGCTACACCTTC
TRBJ1-3 NA TRBV28 few CASSLPAFIVDGGSGNTIYF TGTGCCAGCAGTTTACCCGCTTTTATCGTCGACGGAGGCTCTGGAAACACCATATATTTT
TRBJ2-1 TRBD2 TRBV5-1 NA CASSRGTSGGSLGNEQFF TGCGCCAGCAGCCGAGGGACTAGCGGGGGGTCCTTAGGAAATGAGCAGTTCTTC
TRBJ1-3 NA TRBV5-5 few CASSPSGRSPGNTIYF TGTGCCAGCAGCCCCTCGGGGAGATCACCTGGAAACACCATATATTTT
TRBJ2-7 TRBD1 TRBV20-1 NA CSAYAGQGDEQYF TGCAGTGCTTATGCGGGACAGGGTGACGAGCAGTACTTC
TRBJ2-7 TRBD2 TRBV7-9 few CASSNGLAGGKGREQYF TGTGCCAGCAGCAACGGACTAGCGGGGGGTAAGGGTCGTGAGCAGTACTTC
TRBJ2-5 NA TRBV5-1 NA CASSRAGQLETQYF TGCGCCAGCAGTAGGGCCGGACAGCTAGAGACCCAGTACTTC
TRBJ2-1 NA TRBV7-8 NA CASSLLQGPYNEQFF TGTGCCAGCAGCTTATTACAGGGTCCCTACAATGAGCAGTTCTTC
TRBJ2-3 TRBD2 TRBV6-5 NA CASRGGRDTQYF TGTGCCAGCCGGGGGGGCAGAGATACGCAGTATTTT